Following are 13 T cell receptor beta chains from one sample sequenced in a study of OX40 agonist ivuxolimab in advanced cancers. TCRdb's copy holds only in-frame clones and misses some; the assay was immunoSEQ multiplex PCR. The profile shows 60,000 to 85,000 clones, 94% of them singletons. The starting material was CD4+ or CD8+ T cells sorted from blood, obtained in a trial of the OX40 agonist ivuxolimab. Receptors were obtained from an adult with an advanced solid tumor such as melanoma, head and neck, liver or kidney cancer.

The chain recombines TRBV6-5 with TRBJ2-1, with no clear D. The V gene's germline CDR1 is MNHEY and CDR2 SVGAGI. Trimming removed 7 bases from V and 0 bases from J, with 13 bases in between. CDR3 length: 15 residues. CDR3 loop: CASNRAMSSYNEQFF. CDR3 nucleotides: TGTGCCAGCAACCGGGCCATGAGCTCCTACAATGAGCAGTTCTTC.

V gene TRBV4-1 combines with J gene TRBJ2-1; TRBD2 matches at 9 bases. Germline lookup yields CDR1 MGHRA and CDR2 YSYEKL. This CDR3 is 16 amino acids long. Unmatched junction bases numbered 6, after V lost 0 bases and J lost 6 bases. This chain's CDR3 is CASSQEISGGFNEQFF. CDR3 sequence (DNA): TGCGCCAGCAGCCAAGAGATTAGCGGGGGTTTCAATGAGCAGTTCTTC.

This clone showed up many times. The chain recombines TRBV27 with TRBJ2-2; D is ambiguous. V was cut by 6 bases and J by 5 bases, with 7 bases left in between. The CDR3 has 12 amino acids. Germline V gene data show CDR1 as MNHEY and CDR2 as SMNVEV (reference sequence). The CDR3 region is CASSYQTGELFF. DNA of the CDR3: TGTGCCAGCAGCTACCAAACCGGGGAGCTGTTTTTT.

This sequence joins TRBV19 and TRBJ1-4, with 8 nucleotides matching TRBD1. Germline CDR1 is LNHDA and CDR2 is SQIVND (reference sequence). The CDR3 loop spans 15 amino acids. The junction had 7 bases not matched to a gene; V was cut back by 5 bases and J by 5 bases. The CDR3 here is CASSVGGQENEKLFF. The CDR3 DNA is TGTGCCAGTAGTGTTGGGGGACAGGAAAATGAAAAACTGTTTTTT.

The chain recombines TRBV11-2 with TRBJ2-3; D unclear. Germline V lookup: CDR1 SGHAT, CDR2 FQNNGV. The length of the CDR3 is 12 residues. Trimming removed 5 bases from V and 2 bases from J, with 5 bases in between. The CDR3 bases are TGTGCCAGCAGCCGCTTCACAGATACGCAGTATTTT. Translated: CASSRFTDTQYF. Full variable domain (remainder filled in from reference TRBV11-2 and TRBJ2-3): EAGVAQSPRYKIIEKRQSVAFWCNPISGHATLYWYQQILGQGPKLLIQFQNNGVVDDSQLPKDRFSAERLKGVDSTLKIQPAKLEDSAVYLCASSRFTDTQYFGPGTRLTVL.

The chain recombines TRBV6-5 with TRBJ1-2; tentative D call: TRBD1 (5 bases). Germline V CDR1 and CDR2: MNHEY, SVGAGI. The CDR3 extends over 15 amino acids. Trimming left V 3 bases short and J 1 base short, with 12 bases between. The chain's CDR3 is CASSYGDPLNYGYTF. The CDR3 DNA sequence: TGTGCCAGCAGTTATGGGGACCCACTTAACTATGGCTACACCTTC.

This chain joins TRBV5-5 and TRBJ2-5; D tentatively reads TRBD1 or TRBD2 (5 bases each). Per the germline V gene, CDR1 is SGHKS and CDR2 is YYEKEE (reference sequence). With 1 base removed from V and 2 bases from J, the gap between germline ends came to 9 bases. CDR3 length equals 14 residues. DNA for the CDR3: TGTGCCAGCAGCTTGTGGGACGTGCAAGAGACCCAGTACTTC. Protein sequence: CASSLWDVQETQYF.

This chain links TRBV5-6 with TRBJ2-7, with TRBD2 matching 9 bases. The ends lost 0 bases at V and 1 base at J; junction bases unmatched: 8. The CDR3 runs to 17 residues. Germline CDR1 is SGHDT and CDR2 is YYEEEE. The CDR3 nucleotides are TGTGCCAGCAGCTTGGACTCGGCTAGCGGGATTTCCTACGAGCAGTACTTC. As protein: CASSLDSASGISYEQYF.

The V call is TRBV6-5, the J call TRBJ2-7; D is undetermined. CDR1 and CDR2 (germline): MNHEY, SVGAGI. The germline V and J ends were trimmed by 3 bases and 3 bases, with 9 bases remaining between them. This CDR3 spans 13 amino acids. For the CDR3, the DNA is TGTGCCAGCAGTTATGACATACTCTACGAGCAGTACTTC. Residues: CASSYDILYEQYF.

The chain combines TRBV11-2 with TRBJ2-2; D call uncertain. In germline, CDR1 is SGHAT, CDR2 FQNNGV. Between the trimmed V and J ends, which lost 5 bases and 5 bases, there was a span of 6 bases. The CDR3 contains 12 residues. The CDR3 spells CASSQQTGELFF. CDR3 coding DNA: TGTGCCAGCAGCCAGCAAACCGGGGAGCTGTTTTTT.

The V call is TRBV13, the J call TRBJ2-7; a weak D match, TRBD2 (6 bases). Deletions cut 0 bases from V and 3 bases from J, with 9 bases between. The V gene's germline CDR1 is PRHDT and CDR2 FYEKMQ (reference sequence). The CDR3 sequence is 14 residues long. CDR3 bases: TGTGCCAGCAGCTTAGGGGGGACTGGCTACGAGCAGTACTTC. This translates into CASSLGGTGYEQYF.

This rearrangement joins TRBV27 to TRBJ1-2; 8 positions match TRBD1. The length of the CDR3 is 13 residues. CDR1 MNHEY and CDR2 SMNVEV come from the germline V gene (reference sequence). The V and J ends lost 6 bases and 5 bases, in that order; junction bases with no gene match: 5. CDR3 protein: CASSRTGGYGYTF. The CDR3 DNA is TGTGCCAGCAGCCGTACAGGGGGGTATGGCTACACCTTC.

The rearrangement links TRBV7-2 to TRBJ1-1, with TRBD1 identical over 7 bases. The CDR3 length is 15 residues. V trimming: 2 bases; J trimming: 3 bases; junction bases outside the gene matches: 6. Germline CDR1 and CDR2: SGHTA and FQGNSA. CDR3 residues: CASSLLGQFDTEAFF. The DNA for the CDR3 is TGTGCCAGCAGCTTACTGGGACAGTTCGACACTGAAGCTTTCTTT.